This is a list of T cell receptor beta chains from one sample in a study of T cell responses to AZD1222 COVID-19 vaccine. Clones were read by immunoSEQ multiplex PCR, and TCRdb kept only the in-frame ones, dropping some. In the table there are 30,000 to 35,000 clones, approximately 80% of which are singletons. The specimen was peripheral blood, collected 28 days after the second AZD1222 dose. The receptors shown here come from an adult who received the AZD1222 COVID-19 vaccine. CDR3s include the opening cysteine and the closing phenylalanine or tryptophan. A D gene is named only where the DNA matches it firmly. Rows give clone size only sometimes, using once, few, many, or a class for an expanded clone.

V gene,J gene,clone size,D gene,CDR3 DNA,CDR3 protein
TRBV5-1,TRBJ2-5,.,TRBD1,TGCGCCAGCAGCGAAGGACAGGGAGAGGGAGAGACCCAGTACTTC,CASSEGQGEGETQYF
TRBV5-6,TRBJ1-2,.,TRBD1,TGTGCCAGCAGCTTGAAGGGGGCGGGCGGCTACACCTTC,CASSLKGAGGYTF
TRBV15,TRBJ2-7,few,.,TGTGCCACCAGCAGAGAGGGGACTTCCTACGAGCAGTACTTC,CATSREGTSYEQYF
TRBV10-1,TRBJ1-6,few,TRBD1,TGCGCCAGCAGGACAGGGAATAATTCACCCCTCCACTTT,CASRTGNNSPLHF
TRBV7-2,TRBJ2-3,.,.,TGTGCCAGCAGCTTAGCGCTACGGCAAGATACGCAGTATTTT,CASSLALRQDTQYF
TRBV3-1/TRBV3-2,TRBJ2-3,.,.,TGTGCCAGCAGCTCCCACAGTGCAGATACGCAGTATTTT,CASSSHSADTQYF
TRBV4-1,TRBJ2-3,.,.,TGCGCCAGCAGCCCGGACGGAAAAAGCACAGATACGCAGTATTTT,CASSPDGKSTDTQYF
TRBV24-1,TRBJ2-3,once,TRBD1,TGTGCCACCAGTGCGGCAGGGGGATCAGATACGCAGTATTTT,CATSAAGGSDTQYF
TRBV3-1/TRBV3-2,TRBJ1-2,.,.,TGTGCCAGCAGCCCCTTGTCGGGCAACTATGGCTACACCTTC,CASSPLSGNYGYTF
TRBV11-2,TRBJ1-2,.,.,TGTGCCAGCAGCTTAATCGACAGTCAAACGGATGGCTACACCTTC,CASSLIDSQTDGYTF
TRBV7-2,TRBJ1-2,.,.,TGTGCCAGCGGAGATCGGGGGGTCTATGGCTACACCTTC,CASGDRGVYGYTF
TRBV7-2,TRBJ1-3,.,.,TGTGCCAGCAGCATAGACAGTGGAAACACCATATATTTT,CASSIDSGNTIYF
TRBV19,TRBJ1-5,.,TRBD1,TGTGCCACCTGGGACAGGGGTCAGCCCCAGCATTTT,CATWDRGQPQHF
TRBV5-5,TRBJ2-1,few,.,TGTGCCAGCAGCTTCAACCCTTCCTACAATGAGCAGTTCTTC,CASSFNPSYNEQFF
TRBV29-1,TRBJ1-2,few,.,TGCAGCGTTGAAGATGTAGCCGGGCGGGCCTTC,CSVEDVAGRAF
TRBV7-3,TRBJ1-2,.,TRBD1,TGTGCCAGCAGCCCCGCCTCAGGGGGTGGCTACACCTTC,CASSPASGGGYTF
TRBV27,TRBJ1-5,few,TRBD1,TGTGCCAGCAGATCCGGACAGGGACGCAATCAGCCCCAGCATTTT,CASRSGQGRNQPQHF
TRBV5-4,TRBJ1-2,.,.,TGTGCCAGCAGCTTTGGGGGGCGCGGTAACTATGGCTACACCTTC,CASSFGGRGNYGYTF
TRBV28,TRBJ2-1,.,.,TGTGCCAGCAGGCTTGGACTGTACAATGCTGAGCAGTTCTTC,CASRLGLYNAEQFF
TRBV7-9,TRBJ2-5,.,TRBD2,TGTGCCAGCAGTTTCACCCAGGGAGGGGAGACCCAGTACTTC,CASSFTQGGETQYF
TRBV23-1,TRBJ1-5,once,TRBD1,TGCGCCAGCAGTCAAATCAGACCGGACAGGAGGAATCAGCCCCAGCATTTT,CASSQIRPDRRNQPQHF
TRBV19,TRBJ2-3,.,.,TGTGCCAGTTCCCTACAGGGTGAGGCAGATACGCAGTATTTT,CASSLQGEADTQYF
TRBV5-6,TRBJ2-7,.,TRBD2,TGTGCCAGCAGCGGCTCAAGCGGGGGTTTCTACGAGCAGTACTTC,CASSGSSGGFYEQYF
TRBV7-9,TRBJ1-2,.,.,TGTGCCAGCAGCTCCTCCCGATCGACAGTATACTATGGCTACACCTTC,CASSSSRSTVYYGYTF
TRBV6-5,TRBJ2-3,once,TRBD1,TGTGCCAGCAGCAGGACAGGGGGCCTGGAAGATACGCAGTATTTT,CASSRTGGLEDTQYF
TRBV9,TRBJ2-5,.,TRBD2,TGTGCCAGCAGCGTAGGGGGAATAGCGGGAGCCAGGGAGACCCAGTACTTC,CASSVGGIAGARETQYF
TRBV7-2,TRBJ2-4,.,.,TGTGCCAGCAGCTTAGCTATGGCCAAAAACATTCAGTACTTC,CASSLAMAKNIQYF
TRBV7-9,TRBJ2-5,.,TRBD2,TGTGCCAGCAGCTCCGGAATTCTAGCGGGACAAGAGACCCAGTACTTC,CASSSGILAGQETQYF
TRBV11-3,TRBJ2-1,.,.,TGTGCCAGCACGGCGCAAAATGAGCAGTTCTTC,CASTAQNEQFF
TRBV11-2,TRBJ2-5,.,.,TGTGCCAGCAGCTTACGGGAGTACCAAGAGACCCAGTACTTC,CASSLREYQETQYF
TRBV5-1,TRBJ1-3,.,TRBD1,TGCGCCAGCAGCACGGGACAGGGAGGAAACACCATATATTTT,CASSTGQGGNTIYF
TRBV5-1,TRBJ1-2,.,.,TGCGCCAGCAGCCCGGAAGGAGGGGTGGGTGAAGGCTATGGCTACACCTTC,CASSPEGGVGEGYGYTF
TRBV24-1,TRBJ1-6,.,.,TGTGCCACCAGTGATCCTAAAGCGAATTCACCCCTCCACTTT,CATSDPKANSPLHF
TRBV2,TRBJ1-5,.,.,TGTGCCAGCAGCCAGACGGGTCTTGACCTAAGTAGCAATCAGCCCCAGCATTTT,CASSQTGLDLSSNQPQHF
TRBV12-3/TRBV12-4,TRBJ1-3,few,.,TGTGCCAGCAGCTCAGGGTATGGAAACACCATATATTTT,CASSSGYGNTIYF
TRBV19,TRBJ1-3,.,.,TGTGCCAGTAACCGGGATAGTGCTGGAAACACCATATATTTT,CASNRDSAGNTIYF
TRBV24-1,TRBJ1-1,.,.,TGTGCCACCAGTGATAGTCGAACTATGAACACTGAAGCTTTCTTT,CATSDSRTMNTEAFF
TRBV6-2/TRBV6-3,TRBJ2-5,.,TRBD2,TGTGCCAGCAGTTCTGGACAGACTAGCGGGAGTGAGACCCAGTACTTC,CASSSGQTSGSETQYF
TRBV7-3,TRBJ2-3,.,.,TGTGCCAGCAGCCTGACAGGTACTAGCACAGATACGCAGTATTTT,CASSLTGTSTDTQYF
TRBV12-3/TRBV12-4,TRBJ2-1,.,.,TGTGCCAGCAGTTTTAGTTCGGGTGAGCAGTTCTTC,CASSFSSGEQFF
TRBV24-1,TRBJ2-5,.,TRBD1,TGTGCCACCAGTGACCAACAGGGGGCTGGGGAGACCCAGTACTTC,CATSDQQGAGETQYF
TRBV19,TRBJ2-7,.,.,TGTGCCAGTAGTCCTTGGGACAACTCCTACGAGCAGTACTTC,CASSPWDNSYEQYF
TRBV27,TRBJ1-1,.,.,TGTGCCAGCAGTTTGAAGGAGAACACTGAAGCTTTCTTT,CASSLKENTEAFF
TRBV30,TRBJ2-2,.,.,TGTGCCTGGAACGGCTGGGGGGCGTGGGCCGGGGAGCTGTTTTTT,CAWNGWGAWAGELFF
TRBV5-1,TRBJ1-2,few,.,TGCGCCAGCAGCTTGGAAAAGGGGTCCTATGGCTACACCTTC,CASSLEKGSYGYTF
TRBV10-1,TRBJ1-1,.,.,TGCGCCAGCAGCAAGACTTGGAGAAACACTGAAGCTTTCTTT,CASSKTWRNTEAFF
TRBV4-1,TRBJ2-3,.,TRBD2,TGCGCCAGCAGCCAAGTCGGGAGCGGGAGGGCCCGTCCCGGGGCAGATACGCAGTATTTT,CASSQVGSGRARPGADTQYF
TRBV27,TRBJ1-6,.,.,TGTGCCAGCAGTTTATGGGTTTTTAATTCACCCCTCCACTTT,CASSLWVFNSPLHF
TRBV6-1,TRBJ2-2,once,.,TGTGCCAGCAGTGAAAGGAGGGGATACACCGGGGAGCTGTTTTTT,CASSERRGYTGELFF
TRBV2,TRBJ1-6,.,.,TGTGCCAGCAGTGGACAGTATAATTCACCCCTCCACTTT,CASSGQYNSPLHF
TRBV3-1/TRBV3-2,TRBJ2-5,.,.,TGTGCCAGCAGCCAGCCTAGCGTGGAGACCCAGTACTTC,CASSQPSVETQYF
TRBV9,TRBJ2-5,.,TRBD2,TGTGCCAGCAGCGTAGGACTAGCGGGGGGGGAGACCCAGTACTTC,CASSVGLAGGETQYF
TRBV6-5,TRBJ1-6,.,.,TGTGCCAGCAGACAGCAAAATAATTCACCCCTCCACTTT,CASRQQNNSPLHF
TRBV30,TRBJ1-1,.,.,TGTGCCTGGAGTGTTAAGTTACGTGTGCGCCGGGAAGGACACACTGAAGCTTTCTTT,CAWSVKLRVRREGHTEAFF
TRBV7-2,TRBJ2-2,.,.,TGTGCCAGCAGCCCTATCCAGGGTCCCGGGGAGCTGTTTTTT,CASSPIQGPGELFF
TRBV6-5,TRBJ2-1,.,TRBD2,TGTGCCAGCAGTTACGGGACTAGCGGGGGCAATGAGCAGTTCTTC,CASSYGTSGGNEQFF
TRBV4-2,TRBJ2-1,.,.,TGTGCCAGCAGCCAGGAAGAGAGTTCCTACAATGAGCAGTTCTTC,CASSQEESSYNEQFF
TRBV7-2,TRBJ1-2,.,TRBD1,TGTGCCAGCAGCTTAGATCCGCCCCCGATCGACAGGGGAAGAGGCTACACCTTC,CASSLDPPPIDRGRGYTF
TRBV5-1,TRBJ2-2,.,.,TGCGCCAGCAGCCCCGGATCAGTTGGGACCGGGGAGCTGTTTTTT,CASSPGSVGTGELFF
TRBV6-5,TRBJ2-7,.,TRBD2,TGTGCCAGCAGTTACTCTACTAGCGGCTCCTACGAGCAGTACTTC,CASSYSTSGSYEQYF